The rows below give T cell receptor beta chains drawn from one sample of a study of blood T cell repertoires in COVID-19. Repertoires were generated with immunoSEQ multiplex PCR, while TCRdb's copy carries only in-frame clones and drops some. The data contain roughly 100,000 clones, roughly four fifths of them seen just once; the ten biggest clones take up 9.5% to 10%. The source material was peripheral blood. The origin of the receptors is a man between 40 and 49 years old with active or convalescent COVID-19. Both conserved end residues are part of each CDR3. Fields, in order: D gene, clone size, V gene, J gene, CDR3 length, CDR3 DNA, CDR3 protein. The D gene is left open where the match is weak. Not every row has a clone size; where given, it reads once, few, many or a size class.

d_call: NA
clone_size: NA
v_call: TRBV18
j_call: TRBJ2-1
cdr3_length: 14
cdr3_nt: TGTGCCAGCTCACCACCGAGCCCGCACAATGAGCAGTTCTTC
cdr3_aa: CASSPPSPHNEQFF

d_call: NA
clone_size: NA
v_call: TRBV6-5
j_call: TRBJ1-2
cdr3_length: 12
cdr3_nt: TGTGCCAGCAGTCCCAGGGTCTATGGCTACACCTTC
cdr3_aa: CASSPRVYGYTF

d_call: TRBD1
clone_size: NA
v_call: TRBV19
j_call: TRBJ2-7
cdr3_length: 15
cdr3_nt: TGTGCCAGTAGTGCGCCGGGACAGGGTTCCTACGAGCAGTACTTC
cdr3_aa: CASSAPGQGSYEQYF

d_call: TRBD1
clone_size: NA
v_call: TRBV5-1
j_call: TRBJ1-1
cdr3_length: 16
cdr3_nt: TGCGCCAGCAGCTGGGGGACAGGGGGCAGCAACACTGAAGCTTTCTTT
cdr3_aa: CASSWGTGGSNTEAFF

d_call: TRBD2
clone_size: NA
v_call: TRBV27
j_call: TRBJ2-5
cdr3_length: 14
cdr3_nt: TGTGCCAGCCGAAAAGCGGGGTCGCAAGAGACCCAGTACTTC
cdr3_aa: CASRKAGSQETQYF

d_call: NA
clone_size: NA
v_call: TRBV19
j_call: TRBJ2-6
cdr3_length: 18
cdr3_nt: TGTGCCAGTAGTATATTAGCGAGCCCAGGTCGGGGGGCCAACGTCCTGACTTTC
cdr3_aa: CASSILASPGRGANVLTF

d_call: NA
clone_size: NA
v_call: TRBV19
j_call: TRBJ2-5
cdr3_length: 14
cdr3_nt: TGTGCCAGTAGTATTGGAGCGGTGGGAGAGACCCAGTACTTC
cdr3_aa: CASSIGAVGETQYF

d_call: NA
clone_size: NA
v_call: TRBV27
j_call: TRBJ2-1
cdr3_length: 11
cdr3_nt: TGTGCCAGTACTTTAGGCCCTGAGCAGTTCTTC
cdr3_aa: CASTLGPEQFF

d_call: TRBD1
clone_size: NA
v_call: TRBV6-1
j_call: TRBJ1-1
cdr3_length: 15
cdr3_nt: TGTGCCAGCAGGGAAGGGACAGTCTCGAACACTGAAGCTTTCTTT
cdr3_aa: CASREGTVSNTEAFF

d_call: NA
clone_size: few
v_call: TRBV9
j_call: TRBJ2-3
cdr3_length: 16
cdr3_nt: TGTGCCAGCAGTTCTTCTACAGGAGTTAGCACAGATACGCAGTATTTT
cdr3_aa: CASSSSTGVSTDTQYF

d_call: NA
clone_size: NA
v_call: TRBV18
j_call: TRBJ2-5
cdr3_length: 16
cdr3_nt: TGTGCCAGCTCACAAAGGCGACAGGGAGGCCCTGCGACCCAGTACTTC
cdr3_aa: CASSQRRQGGPATQYF

d_call: TRBD1
clone_size: NA
v_call: TRBV6-5
j_call: TRBJ1-1
cdr3_length: 15
cdr3_nt: TGTGCCACCACCAGGGGGAATCCCGGTAACACTGAAGCTTTCTTT
cdr3_aa: CATTRGNPGNTEAFF

d_call: TRBD1
clone_size: NA
v_call: TRBV29-1
j_call: TRBJ1-1
cdr3_length: 15
cdr3_nt: TGCAGCGTTGAAGGGACAGGGGCGAGGTACACTGAAGCTTTCTTT
cdr3_aa: CSVEGTGARYTEAFF

d_call: NA
clone_size: NA
v_call: TRBV5-4
j_call: TRBJ2-1
cdr3_length: 14
cdr3_nt: TGTGCCAGCAGCTCCGAGACTGGCCACGTGGAGCAGTTCTTC
cdr3_aa: CASSSETGHVEQFF

d_call: TRBD1
clone_size: NA
v_call: TRBV9
j_call: TRBJ1-4
cdr3_length: 15
cdr3_nt: TGTGCCAGCAGCCCTCCGGGACAGGGTAACGAAAAACTGTTTTTT
cdr3_aa: CASSPPGQGNEKLFF

d_call: NA
clone_size: NA
v_call: TRBV3-1/TRBV3-2
j_call: TRBJ1-2
cdr3_length: 16
cdr3_nt: TGTGCCAGCAGCCCACGGGGAGGGGGAGAAGGCTATGGCTACACCTTC
cdr3_aa: CASSPRGGGEGYGYTF

d_call: TRBD2
clone_size: NA
v_call: TRBV19
j_call: TRBJ2-1
cdr3_length: 20
cdr3_nt: TGTGCCAGTAGTCTCCTCCCTGGGAGATTTTCTAGCGGGGGTTACAATGAGCAGTTCTTC
cdr3_aa: CASSLLPGRFSSGGYNEQFF

d_call: TRBD1
clone_size: NA
v_call: TRBV19
j_call: TRBJ2-5
cdr3_length: 16
cdr3_nt: TGTGCCAGTAGCAGCGATCGTACAGGGGGCATTGAGACCCAGTACTTC
cdr3_aa: CASSSDRTGGIETQYF

d_call: TRBD1
clone_size: NA
v_call: TRBV28
j_call: TRBJ2-3
cdr3_length: 15
cdr3_nt: TGTGCCAGCAGAATACCGGGACAGAGAACAGATACGCAGTATTTT
cdr3_aa: CASRIPGQRTDTQYF

d_call: NA
clone_size: NA
v_call: TRBV6-5
j_call: TRBJ1-1
cdr3_length: 13
cdr3_nt: TGTGCCAGCAGTTCGACAGTGAACACTGAAGCTTTCTTT
cdr3_aa: CASSSTVNTEAFF

d_call: TRBD1
clone_size: NA
v_call: TRBV10-3
j_call: TRBJ2-2
cdr3_length: 16
cdr3_nt: TGTGCCATCTTTGTTGGGACAGGCGGGGCCACCGGGGAGCTGTTTTTT
cdr3_aa: CAIFVGTGGATGELFF

d_call: TRBD2
clone_size: NA
v_call: TRBV7-3
j_call: TRBJ2-2
cdr3_length: 16
cdr3_nt: TGTGCCAGCAGCTTGACTAGCGGGATCCTTCCCGGGGAGCTGTTTTTT
cdr3_aa: CASSLTSGILPGELFF

d_call: NA
clone_size: NA
v_call: TRBV6-2/TRBV6-3
j_call: TRBJ2-2
cdr3_length: 13
cdr3_nt: TGTGCCAGCAGCCGAACCAGGGCCGGGGAGCTGTTTTTT
cdr3_aa: CASSRTRAGELFF

d_call: TRBD2
clone_size: once
v_call: TRBV6-6
j_call: TRBJ2-2
cdr3_length: 16
cdr3_nt: TGTGCCAGCAGCAAGACTAGCACCGCGAACACCGGGGAGCTGTTTTTT
cdr3_aa: CASSKTSTANTGELFF

d_call: TRBD2
clone_size: few
v_call: TRBV15
j_call: TRBJ2-7
cdr3_length: 15
cdr3_nt: TGTGCCACCAGCAGAGCTACTAGCGGCGTCTACGAGCAGTACTTC
cdr3_aa: CATSRATSGVYEQYF

d_call: NA
clone_size: NA
v_call: TRBV11-2
j_call: TRBJ2-7
cdr3_length: 10
cdr3_nt: TGTGCCAGCAGCTTTAACGAGCAGTACTTC
cdr3_aa: CASSFNEQYF

d_call: TRBD1
clone_size: NA
v_call: TRBV19
j_call: TRBJ2-5
cdr3_length: 13
cdr3_nt: TGTGCCAGTAGCTCAGGGGGTTGGGAGACCCAGTACTTC
cdr3_aa: CASSSGGWETQYF

d_call: TRBD1
clone_size: NA
v_call: TRBV3-1/TRBV3-2
j_call: TRBJ1-5
cdr3_length: 16
cdr3_nt: TGTGCCAGCAGCCCTTCAAGGGGACAGGGCAATCAGCCCCAGCATTTT
cdr3_aa: CASSPSRGQGNQPQHF

d_call: NA
clone_size: few
v_call: TRBV5-4
j_call: TRBJ1-3
cdr3_length: 16
cdr3_nt: TGTGCCAGCAGCTTGGACCCCGACACCTCTGGAAACACCATATATTTT
cdr3_aa: CASSLDPDTSGNTIYF

d_call: TRBD1
clone_size: NA
v_call: TRBV4-1
j_call: TRBJ1-5
cdr3_length: 16
cdr3_nt: TGCGCCAGCAGCCAAGATCATAACAGGGGGTCCCAGCCCCAGCATTTT
cdr3_aa: CASSQDHNRGSQPQHF

d_call: NA
clone_size: once
v_call: TRBV7-2
j_call: TRBJ1-2
cdr3_length: 13
cdr3_nt: TGTGCCAGCAGCGTAGATCGACAGTATGGCTACACCTTC
cdr3_aa: CASSVDRQYGYTF

d_call: TRBD1
clone_size: NA
v_call: TRBV11-2
j_call: TRBJ1-1
cdr3_length: 14
cdr3_nt: TGTGCCAGCAGCGAGGGACAGGGTAACACTGAAGCTTTCTTT
cdr3_aa: CASSEGQGNTEAFF

d_call: NA
clone_size: NA
v_call: TRBV5-1
j_call: TRBJ2-6
cdr3_length: 17
cdr3_nt: TGCGCCAGCACCCCTCGGACAGCCGACTCTGGGGCCAACGTCCTGACTTTC
cdr3_aa: CASTPRTADSGANVLTF

d_call: NA
clone_size: NA
v_call: TRBV5-1
j_call: TRBJ1-5
cdr3_length: 14
cdr3_nt: TGCGCCAGCAGCTTGGATGGAGTAAATCAGCCCCAGCATTTT
cdr3_aa: CASSLDGVNQPQHF

d_call: TRBD1
clone_size: few
v_call: TRBV6-1
j_call: TRBJ2-2
cdr3_length: 16
cdr3_nt: TGTGCCAGCAGTGAAGGGACAGGGGGCGCAGACGGGGAGCTGTTTTTT
cdr3_aa: CASSEGTGGADGELFF

d_call: TRBD1
clone_size: NA
v_call: TRBV3-1/TRBV3-2
j_call: TRBJ1-1
cdr3_length: 15
cdr3_nt: TGTGCCAGCAGCCAAATCAGTGGGACAGGGGGAAAAGCTTTCTTT
cdr3_aa: CASSQISGTGGKAFF

d_call: NA
clone_size: once
v_call: TRBV11-2
j_call: TRBJ1-4
cdr3_length: 13
cdr3_nt: TGTGCCAGCAGCTTAGAAATGGCAGGGGCACTGTTTTTT
cdr3_aa: CASSLEMAGALFF

d_call: TRBD2
clone_size: NA
v_call: TRBV7-2
j_call: TRBJ2-5
cdr3_length: 18
cdr3_nt: TGTGCCAGCAGCTTAGCGAGACTAGCGGGGGGGCGAGGGGAGACCCAGTACTTC
cdr3_aa: CASSLARLAGGRGETQYF

d_call: TRBD2
clone_size: NA
v_call: TRBV6-2/TRBV6-3
j_call: TRBJ2-5
cdr3_length: 16
cdr3_nt: TGTGCCAGCAGCCCGGGACTAGCGGTGTACCAAGAGACCCAGTACTTC
cdr3_aa: CASSPGLAVYQETQYF

d_call: TRBD1
clone_size: NA
v_call: TRBV20-1
j_call: TRBJ2-7
cdr3_length: 14
cdr3_nt: TGCAGTGCTAGTGAGGGACAGGGGTTGGGAGAGCAGTACTTC
cdr3_aa: CSASEGQGLGEQYF

d_call: TRBD1
clone_size: NA
v_call: TRBV18
j_call: TRBJ2-2
cdr3_length: 16
cdr3_nt: TGTGCCAGCTCACCAGGGACAGGGTTAAGCACCGGGGAGCTGTTTTTT
cdr3_aa: CASSPGTGLSTGELFF

d_call: TRBD2
clone_size: NA
v_call: TRBV6-1
j_call: TRBJ2-3
cdr3_length: 15
cdr3_nt: TGTGCCAGCAGTGAATCGGTAGCGGGGGCCCTCACGCAGTATTTT
cdr3_aa: CASSESVAGALTQYF

d_call: TRBD2
clone_size: NA
v_call: TRBV2
j_call: TRBJ2-2
cdr3_length: 15
cdr3_nt: TGTGCCGGGAGGGGAGCGGGGGGCCACACCGGGGAGCTGTTTTTT
cdr3_aa: CAGRGAGGHTGELFF

d_call: TRBD1
clone_size: once
v_call: TRBV7-9
j_call: TRBJ1-4
cdr3_length: 17
cdr3_nt: TGTGCCAGCAGTCGTGGAGCAGGGGGCGATCGGAGTGAAAAACTGTTTTTT
cdr3_aa: CASSRGAGGDRSEKLFF

d_call: NA
clone_size: NA
v_call: TRBV19
j_call: TRBJ2-4
cdr3_length: 14
cdr3_nt: TGTGCCAGTAGGAGCCGCCCTGGTTTGAACATTCAGTACTTC
cdr3_aa: CASRSRPGLNIQYF

d_call: NA
clone_size: NA
v_call: TRBV5-3
j_call: TRBJ1-2
cdr3_length: 12
cdr3_nt: TGTGCCAGAGGACTGACTATCTATGGCTACACCTTC
cdr3_aa: CARGLTIYGYTF

d_call: NA
clone_size: NA
v_call: TRBV19
j_call: TRBJ2-1
cdr3_length: 16
cdr3_nt: TGTGCCAGTAGCGACTCCGGGACATTCTCCTACAATGAGCAGTTCTTC
cdr3_aa: CASSDSGTFSYNEQFF

d_call: NA
clone_size: NA
v_call: TRBV19
j_call: TRBJ2-1
cdr3_length: 16
cdr3_nt: TGTGCCAGTAGTTTGCAGGCTCCGGGGTCCTACAATGAGCAGTTCTTC
cdr3_aa: CASSLQAPGSYNEQFF

d_call: NA
clone_size: NA
v_call: TRBV5-1
j_call: TRBJ2-1
cdr3_length: 14
cdr3_nt: TGCGCCAGCAGCCCCACCCGGGGATACAATGAGCAGTTCTTC
cdr3_aa: CASSPTRGYNEQFF

d_call: TRBD1
clone_size: NA
v_call: TRBV7-2
j_call: TRBJ2-7
cdr3_length: 14
cdr3_nt: TGTGCCAGCAGCTCATCGACAGGGTGGGACGAGCAGTACTTC
cdr3_aa: CASSSSTGWDEQYF

d_call: TRBD1
clone_size: NA
v_call: TRBV29-1
j_call: TRBJ1-2
cdr3_length: 13
cdr3_nt: TGCAGCGTTGTCTCGGACAGGGTCCATGGCTACACCTTC
cdr3_aa: CSVVSDRVHGYTF

d_call: TRBD2
clone_size: NA
v_call: TRBV23-1
j_call: TRBJ2-3
cdr3_length: 18
cdr3_nt: TGCGCCAGCAGTCAAAGGACAGGGACTAGCGGGGGGAACGATACGCAGTATTTT
cdr3_aa: CASSQRTGTSGGNDTQYF

d_call: TRBD1
clone_size: NA
v_call: TRBV14
j_call: TRBJ1-2
cdr3_length: 14
cdr3_nt: TGTGCCAGCAGCCATGCGACAGGGGTCTATGGCTACACCTTC
cdr3_aa: CASSHATGVYGYTF

d_call: TRBD1
clone_size: NA
v_call: TRBV5-5
j_call: TRBJ1-2
cdr3_length: 16
cdr3_nt: TGTGCCAGCAGCTTGGCCGGGGACAGGGTAAACTATGGCTACACCTTC
cdr3_aa: CASSLAGDRVNYGYTF

d_call: NA
clone_size: NA
v_call: TRBV7-2
j_call: TRBJ2-5
cdr3_length: 14
cdr3_nt: TGTGCCAGCAGCTCCGTCGGGGGTTTCGTGGACCAGTACTTC
cdr3_aa: CASSSVGGFVDQYF

d_call: NA
clone_size: NA
v_call: TRBV6-5
j_call: TRBJ2-1
cdr3_length: 12
cdr3_nt: TGTGCCAGCAGTCAGGTTGAGAATGAGCAGTTCTTC
cdr3_aa: CASSQVENEQFF